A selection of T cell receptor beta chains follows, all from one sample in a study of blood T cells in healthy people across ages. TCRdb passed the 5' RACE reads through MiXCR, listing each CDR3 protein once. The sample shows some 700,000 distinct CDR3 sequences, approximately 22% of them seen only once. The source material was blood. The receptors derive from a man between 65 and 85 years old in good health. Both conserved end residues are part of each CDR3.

CDR3aa: CASSLASSVGQPQHF
j_gene: TRBJ1-5
len: 15
v_gene: TRBV7-9

CDR3aa: CASSQGSGWGNEQFF
j_gene: .
len: 15
v_gene: TRBV3-1

CDR3aa: CASSLGGTGALGQYF
j_gene: TRBJ2-7
len: 15
v_gene: TRBV7-9

CDR3aa: CASSFMVNTIYF
j_gene: TRBJ1-3
len: 12
v_gene: TRBV12-3/TRBV12-4

CDR3aa: CSGRDRNNIQYF
j_gene: TRBJ2-4
len: 12
v_gene: TRBV20-1

CDR3aa: CASSSRTVYTEQFF
j_gene: TRBJ2-1
len: 14
v_gene: TRBV13

CDR3aa: CASSGSNDSPLHF
j_gene: TRBJ1-6
len: 13
v_gene: TRBV7-9

CDR3aa: CASSPGRGPLIASGGLAKNIQYF
j_gene: TRBJ2-4
len: 23
v_gene: TRBV28

CDR3aa: CSAHMGARDNEQFF
j_gene: TRBJ2-1
len: 14
v_gene: TRBV20-1

CDR3aa: CSVVSSGSWQETQYF
j_gene: TRBJ2-5
len: 15
v_gene: TRBV29-1

CDR3aa: CASSPTGLAGVSTDTQYF
j_gene: TRBJ2-3
len: 18
v_gene: TRBV7-2

CDR3aa: CSAGGGAEEKLFF
j_gene: TRBJ1-4
len: 13
v_gene: TRBV29-1

CDR3aa: CASSHLTDYQETQYF
j_gene: TRBJ2-5
len: 15
v_gene: TRBV14

CDR3aa: CAWSPSVQETQYF
j_gene: TRBJ2-5
len: 13
v_gene: TRBV30